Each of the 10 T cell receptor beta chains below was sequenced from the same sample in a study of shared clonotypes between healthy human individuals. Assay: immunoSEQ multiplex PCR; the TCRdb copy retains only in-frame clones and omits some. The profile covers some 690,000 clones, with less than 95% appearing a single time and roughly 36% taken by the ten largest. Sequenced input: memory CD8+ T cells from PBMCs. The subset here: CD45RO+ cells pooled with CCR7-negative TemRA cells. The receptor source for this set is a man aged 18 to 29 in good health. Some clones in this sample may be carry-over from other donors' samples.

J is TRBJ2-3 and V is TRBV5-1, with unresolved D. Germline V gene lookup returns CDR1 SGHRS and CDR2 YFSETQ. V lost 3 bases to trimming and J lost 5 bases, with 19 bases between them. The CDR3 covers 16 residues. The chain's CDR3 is CASSWNPPKRKDTQYF. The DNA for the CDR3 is TGCGCCAGCAGCTGGAACCCCCCCAAACGGAAAGATACGCAGTATTTT.

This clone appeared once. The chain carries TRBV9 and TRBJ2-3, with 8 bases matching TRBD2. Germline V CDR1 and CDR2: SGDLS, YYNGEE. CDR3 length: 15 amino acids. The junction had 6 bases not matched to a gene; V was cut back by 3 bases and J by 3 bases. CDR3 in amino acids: CASSESGGPTDTQYF. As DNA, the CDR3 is TGTGCCAGCAGCGAATCGGGAGGGCCGACAGATACGCAGTATTTT.

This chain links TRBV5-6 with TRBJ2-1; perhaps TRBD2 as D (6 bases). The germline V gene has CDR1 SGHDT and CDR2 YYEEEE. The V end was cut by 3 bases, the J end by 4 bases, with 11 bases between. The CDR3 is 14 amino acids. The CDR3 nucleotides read TGTGCCAGCAGCTCGGGGGTTACGTACAATGAGCAGTTCTTC. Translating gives CASSSGVTYNEQFF.

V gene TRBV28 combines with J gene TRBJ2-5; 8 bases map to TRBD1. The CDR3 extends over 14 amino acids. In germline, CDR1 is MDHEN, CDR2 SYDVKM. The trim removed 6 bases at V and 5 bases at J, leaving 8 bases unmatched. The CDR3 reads CASSSRGRLETQYF. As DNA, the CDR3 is TGTGCCAGCAGCTCCAGGGGGCGCCTGGAGACCCAGTACTTC.

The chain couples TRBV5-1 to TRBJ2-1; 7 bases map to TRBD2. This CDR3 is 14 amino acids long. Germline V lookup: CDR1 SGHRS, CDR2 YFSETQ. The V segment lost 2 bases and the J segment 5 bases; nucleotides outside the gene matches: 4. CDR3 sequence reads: CASSFPLADNEQFF. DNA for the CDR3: TGCGCCAGCAGCTTCCCCCTAGCGGACAATGAGCAGTTCTTC.

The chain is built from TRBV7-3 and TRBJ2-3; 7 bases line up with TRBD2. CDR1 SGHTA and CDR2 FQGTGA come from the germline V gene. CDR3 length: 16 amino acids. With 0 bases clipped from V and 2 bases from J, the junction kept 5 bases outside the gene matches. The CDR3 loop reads CASSLTGLAVTDTQYF. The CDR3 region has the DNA TGTGCCAGCAGCTTAACCGGGCTAGCGGTCACAGATACGCAGTATTTT.

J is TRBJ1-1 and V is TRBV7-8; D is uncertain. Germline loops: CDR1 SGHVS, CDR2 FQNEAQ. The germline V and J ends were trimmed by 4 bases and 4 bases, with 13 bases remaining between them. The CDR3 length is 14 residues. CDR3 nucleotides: TGTGCCAGCAGCTCACAAGGACGGACCACTGAAGCTTTCTTT. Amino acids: CASSSQGRTTEAFF.

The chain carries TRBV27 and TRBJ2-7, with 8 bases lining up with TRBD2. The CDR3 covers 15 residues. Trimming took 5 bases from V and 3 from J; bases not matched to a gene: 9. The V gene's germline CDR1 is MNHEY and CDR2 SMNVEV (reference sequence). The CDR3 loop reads CASSPTSGDNYEQYF. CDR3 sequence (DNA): TGTGCCAGCAGTCCAACTAGCGGAGACAACTACGAGCAGTACTTC.

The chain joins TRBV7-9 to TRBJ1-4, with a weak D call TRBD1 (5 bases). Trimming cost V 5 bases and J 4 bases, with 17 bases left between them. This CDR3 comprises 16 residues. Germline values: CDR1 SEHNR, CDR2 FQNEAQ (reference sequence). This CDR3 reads CASSHAQGGVNEKLFF. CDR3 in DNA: TGTGCCAGCAGCCATGCTCAGGGAGGCGTTAATGAAAAACTGTTTTTT. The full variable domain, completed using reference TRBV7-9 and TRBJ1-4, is DTGVSQNPRHKITKRGQNVTFRCDPISEHNRLYWYRQTLGQGPEFLTYFQNEAQLEKSRLLSDRFSAERPKGSFSTLEIQRTEQGDSAMYLCASSHAQGGVNEKLFFGSGTQLSVL.

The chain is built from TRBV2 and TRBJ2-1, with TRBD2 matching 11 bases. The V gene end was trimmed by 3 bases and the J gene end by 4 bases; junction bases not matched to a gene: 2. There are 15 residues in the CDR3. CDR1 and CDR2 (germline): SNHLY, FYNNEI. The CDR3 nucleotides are TGTGCCAGCAGTGACGGACTAGCGGGTTACAATGAGCAGTTCTTC. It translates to CASSDGLAGYNEQFF. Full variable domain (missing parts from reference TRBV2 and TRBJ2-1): EPEVTQTPSHQVTQMGQEVILRCVPISNHLYFYWYRQILGQKVEFLVSFYNNEISEKSEIFDDQFSVERPDGSNFTLKIRSTKLEDSAMYFCASSDGLAGYNEQFFGPGTRLTVL.